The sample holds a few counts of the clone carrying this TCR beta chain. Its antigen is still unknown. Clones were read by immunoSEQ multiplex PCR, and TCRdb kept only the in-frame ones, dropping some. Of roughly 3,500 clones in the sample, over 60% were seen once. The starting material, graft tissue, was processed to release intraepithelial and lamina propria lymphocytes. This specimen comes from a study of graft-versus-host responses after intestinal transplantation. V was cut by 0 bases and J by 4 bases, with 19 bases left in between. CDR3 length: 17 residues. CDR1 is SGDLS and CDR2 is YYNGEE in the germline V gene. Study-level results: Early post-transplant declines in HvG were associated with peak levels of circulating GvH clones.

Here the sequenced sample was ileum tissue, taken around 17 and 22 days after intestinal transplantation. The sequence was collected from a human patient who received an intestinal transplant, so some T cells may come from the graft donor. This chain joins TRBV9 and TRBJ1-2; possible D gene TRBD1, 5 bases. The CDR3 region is CASSVEDSGRPLYGYTF. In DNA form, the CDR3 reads TGTGCCAGCAGCGTAGAAGATTCGGGGCGACCCCTCTATGGCTACACCTTC.